These 24 T cell receptor beta chains came from one sample sequenced in a study of PD-1 blockade in mismatch repair-deficient tumors. TCRdb's copy holds only in-frame clones and misses some; the assay was immunoSEQ multiplex PCR. The top ten hold about 10% of the sample, which has 100,000 to 150,000 clones, 88% seen once. This material consisted of peripheral blood, taken approximately 71 weeks after starting pembrolizumab. Receptor source: an adult with mismatch repair-deficient cancer.

This rearrangement joins TRBV7-9 to TRBJ2-7; a weak D match, TRBD2 (6 bases). The germline V and J ends were trimmed by 4 bases and 2 bases, with 18 bases remaining between them. The CDR3 is 16 residues long. The germline V gene has CDR1 SEHNR and CDR2 FQNEAQ (reference sequence). CDR3 amino acids: CASSSRDFQPPYEQYF. In DNA form, the CDR3 reads TGTGCCAGCAGCTCCCGGGACTTTCAACCCCCCTACGAGCAGTACTTC.

The V gene is TRBV14, the J gene TRBJ2-1; D might be TRBD1 (5 bases). The V and J ends lost 6 bases and 2 bases respectively, with 17 bases between them. This CDR3 is 16 amino acids long. Germline V gene data show CDR1 as SGHDN and CDR2 as FVKESK. CDR3 loop: CASSPKGWRTYNEQFF. The CDR3 DNA sequence: TGTGCCAGCAGTCCCAAGGGGTGGAGAACCTACAATGAGCAGTTCTTC.

The chain is built from TRBV11-2 and TRBJ1-1; D remains ambiguous. Germline lookup yields CDR1 SGHAT and CDR2 FQNNGV. Trimming shortened V by 4 bases and J by 5 bases, and 11 bases separated the two germline ends. The CDR3 length is 13 residues. CDR3 DNA sequence: TGTGCCAGCAGCTCCCAGACCGGGACTGAAGCTTTCTTT. Protein sequence: CASSSQTGTEAFF.

This clone was found a few times. This chain connects TRBV7-9 to TRBJ2-7; 7 bases match TRBD2. The CDR3 is 14 residues long. The ends lost 4 bases at V and 3 bases at J; junction bases unmatched: 6. Germline V gene lookup returns CDR1 SEHNR and CDR2 FQNEAQ (reference sequence). For the CDR3, the DNA is TGTGCCAGCAGCTCCGAAGCGGGGTTCTACGAGCAGTACTTC. Its translation is CASSSEAGFYEQYF.

CDR3 amino acids: CASTRTSGSGETQYF. In DNA form, the CDR3 reads TGTGCCAGCACCCGGACGAGCGGGAGTGGGGAGACCCAGTACTTC. The chain joins TRBV28 to TRBJ2-5; TRBD2 matches at 8 bases. The germline V gene encodes CDR1 MDHEN and CDR2 SYDVKM. This CDR3 region has 15 residues. Trimming removed 7 bases from V and 5 bases from J; junction bases left unmatched: 12.

The chain links TRBV7-9 to TRBJ2-7; 9 bases agree with TRBD2. The V and J ends lost 2 bases and 7 bases, in that order; junction bases with no gene match: 6. The germline V gene has CDR1 SEHNR and CDR2 FQNEAQ (reference sequence). CDR3 length: 14 amino acids. The CDR3 DNA follows: TGTGCCAGCAGCTTAACCCAGCGGGAGGCGGAGCAGTACTTC. Its translation is CASSLTQREAEQYF.

This rearrangement joins TRBV6-5 to TRBJ2-7, with TRBD2 matching over 8 bases. Germline V gene data show CDR1 as MNHEY and CDR2 as SVGAGI. The CDR3 sequence is 13 residues long. V shed 6 bases, J shed 7 bases, and the junction held 8 bases outside the gene matches. CDR3 amino acids: CASRLAGSSEQYF. The CDR3 DNA sequence: TGTGCCAGCAGATTAGCGGGATCTTCAGAGCAGTACTTC.

This chain joins TRBV7-2 and TRBJ2-7, with a weak D call TRBD1 (8 bases). Trimming left V 2 bases short and J 3 bases short, with 14 bases between. This CDR3 has 15 amino acids. CDR1 is SGHTA, CDR2 FQGNSA, per germline. The CDR3 DNA sequence: TGTGCCAGCAGCTTACAGGGGGCGGGGGTCTACGAGCAGTACTTC. Protein sequence: CASSLQGAGVYEQYF.

CDR3 sequence reads: CASSAGQERYEQYF. The CDR3 DNA follows: TGTGCCAGCAGCGCGGGACAGGAGAGATACGAGCAGTACTTC. The gene calls are TRBV13 and TRBJ2-7, with 8 bases aligning to TRBD1. CDR3 size: 14 residues. The trim removed 5 bases at V and 4 bases at J, leaving 7 bases unmatched. The germline V gene has CDR1 PRHDT and CDR2 FYEKMQ (reference sequence).

The chain carries TRBV27 and TRBJ2-7; maybe TRBD1 (6 bases). Trimming pared 0 bases from V and 4 bases from J, leaving 13 bases between. The CDR3 covers 15 residues. The germline gives CDR1 MNHEY, CDR2 SMNVEV (reference sequence). The CDR3 loop reads CASSLSPGAGYEQYF. The CDR3 DNA sequence: TGTGCCAGCAGTTTATCCCCAGGGGCCGGGTACGAGCAGTACTTC.

This sequence joins TRBV7-2 and TRBJ2-3, with 10 nucleotides matching TRBD2. CDR1 is SGHTA, CDR2 FQGNSA, per germline. This CDR3 has 18 residues. V lost 4 bases and J lost 4; bases outside the gene matches: 14. The CDR3 is CASSWRLAGDFRADTQYF. As DNA, the CDR3 is TGTGCCAGCAGCTGGCGTCTAGCGGGAGATTTTAGAGCAGATACGCAGTATTTT.

The rearrangement joins TRBV9 to TRBJ2-1; possibly TRBD2 for D (6 bases). The CDR3 is made up of 14 amino acids. V was cut by 3 bases and J by 3 bases, with 10 bases left in between. Germline CDR1 SGDLS, CDR2 YYNGEE. The CDR3 loop reads CASSAGLLYNEQFF. CDR3 sequence (DNA): TGTGCCAGCAGCGCTGGACTACTCTACAATGAGCAGTTCTTC.

This clone was observed a handful of times. The rearrangement joins TRBV27 to TRBJ2-1, with D perhaps TRBD2 (6 bases). V was clipped by 1 base and J by 8 bases, with 15 bases between them. The CDR3 has 15 residues. The germline CDR1 and CDR2 sequences are MNHEY and SMNVEV (reference sequence). The CDR3, as DNA: TGTGCCAGCAGTTTATACCGGGAGAACGCCCATGAGCAGTTCTTC. Protein: CASSLYRENAHEQFF.

The rearrangement joins TRBV18 to TRBJ2-7; TRBD2 aligns across 14 bases. Unmatched junction bases numbered 6, after V lost 2 bases and J lost 9 bases. The CDR3 loop spans 15 amino acids. The V gene's germline CDR1 is KGHSH and CDR2 LQKENI. CDR3 in amino acids: CASSPRTSGRMGQYF. The CDR3 DNA reads TGTGCCAGCTCACCAAGGACTAGCGGGAGGATGGGGCAGTACTTC.

The chain recombines TRBV2 with TRBJ1-5; D gene ambiguous. Trimming pared 1 base from V and 9 bases from J, leaving 16 bases between. The germline V gene has CDR1 SNHLY and CDR2 FYNNEI. This CDR3 contains 15 residues. CDR3 loop: CASSEGSPKAPPQHF. In nucleotides, the CDR3 is TGTGCCAGCAGTGAAGGGAGTCCGAAGGCCCCGCCCCAGCATTTT.

The genes are TRBV4-3 and TRBJ2-4; 8 bases fit TRBD2. CDR1 is LGHNA and CDR2 is YSLEER in the germline V gene. The junction had 6 bases not matched to a gene; V was cut back by 1 base and J by 7 bases. There are 15 residues in the CDR3. The CDR3 is CASSQGPGGRNIQYF. The DNA for the CDR3 is TGCGCCAGCAGCCAAGGCCCGGGAGGGCGGAACATTCAGTACTTC.

This chain joins TRBV27 and TRBJ2-7; unclear D gene. Germline loops: CDR1 MNHEY, CDR2 SMNVEV (reference sequence). Trimming removed 5 bases at V and 3 bases at J, with 17 bases between. The CDR3 length is 15 residues. This CDR3 reads CASSQALTPYYEQYF. The CDR3 coding sequence is TGTGCCAGCAGTCAAGCCCTGACCCCGTACTACGAGCAGTACTTC.

The chain has TRBV25-1 and TRBJ2-7; 9 nucleotides match TRBD2. CDR1 is MGHDK, CDR2 SYGVNS, per germline. Unmatched junction bases numbered 4, after V lost 4 bases and J lost 6 bases. CDR3 length: 13 amino acids. This CDR3 reads CASSGGTSIEQYF. The CDR3 nucleotides read TGTGCCAGCAGTGGAGGGACTAGCATCGAGCAGTACTTC.

The rearrangement uses TRBV6-1 and TRBJ2-1; 9 nucleotides match TRBD1. Germline CDR1 reads MNHNS; CDR2 reads SASEGT. Trimming at V came to 3 bases and at J to 5 bases, leaving 8 bases not matched to a gene. CDR3 length: 16 residues. The CDR3 region is CASSEFGTGLDNEQFF. DNA for the CDR3: TGTGCCAGCAGTGAGTTCGGGACAGGGTTGGACAATGAGCAGTTCTTC.

This clone was seen more than once but under ten times. The chain employs TRBV6-5 and TRBJ2-3; TRBD2 matches at 14 bases. V trimming: 2 bases; J trimming: 4 bases; junction bases outside the gene matches: 2. The CDR3 spans 16 residues. Looked up from germline, CDR1 is MNHEY and CDR2 is SVGAGI. The CDR3 reads CASSYLGLAGADTQYF. The DNA for the CDR3 is TGTGCCAGCAGTTACCTGGGACTAGCGGGAGCAGATACGCAGTATTTT.

This clone has just a few counts. V usage is TRBV29-1 and J usage is TRBJ2-7; D might be TRBD1 or TRBD2, each matching 6 bases. The CDR3 contains 12 residues. Germline-derived CDR1 and CDR2 are SQVTM and ANQGSEA. Trimming pared 4 bases from V and 7 bases from J, leaving 14 bases between. CDR3 nucleotides: TGCAGCGTTGTGTTCGGGGGCTGGGAGCAGTACTTC. Protein: CSVVFGGWEQYF.

The chain employs TRBV4-1 and TRBJ2-4; 11 bases are shared with TRBD2. CDR3 length: 17 amino acids. With V trimmed by 2 bases and J by 0 bases, 3 bases remained unmatched. The germline CDR1 and CDR2 sequences are MGHRA and YSYEKL. The CDR3 DNA reads as TGCGCCAGCAGCCAACCAACTAGCGGGAGAGCCAAAAACATTCAGTACTTC. Translating gives CASSQPTSGRAKNIQYF.

This chain joins TRBV19 and TRBJ2-1; D might be TRBD1 (5 bases). The CDR3 sequence is 11 residues long. Trimming shortened V by 5 bases and J by 10 bases, and 9 bases separated the two germline ends. Germline CDR1 LNHDA, CDR2 SQIVND (reference sequence). CDR3 DNA: TGTGCCAGTAGTCACAGGTCCGAGCAGTTCTTC. Protein: CASSHRSEQFF.

The chain combines TRBV10-1 with TRBJ2-2; D gene uncertain. V was trimmed by 2 bases and J by 4 bases, leaving 11 bases between them. CDR1 is WNHNN and CDR2 is SYGVQD in the germline V gene (reference sequence). The CDR3 covers 15 residues. CDR3 in DNA: TGCGCCAGCAGTGAGGCGGATTGGGGCACCGGGGAGCTGTTTTTT. It encodes CASSEADWGTGELFF.